Listed here are 2 T cell receptor beta chains from one sample, sequenced in a study of cytomegalovirus exposure and HLA in healthy donors. The PCR made use of 60 Vbeta and 13 Jbeta primers. Clones were read by immunoSEQ multiplex PCR, and TCRdb kept only the in-frame ones, dropping some. The table includes 180,000 or so clones, around 80% detected once. The sequenced sample was PBMCs. The receptors here all came from a woman aged 30 to 39 in good health and CMV-seropositive.

Concerning this clone itself: The junction differs from germline at one of its ends, possibly a read error. The V and J genes are TRBV18 and TRBJ2-7; 8 positions match TRBD1. This CDR3 has 15 amino acids. Germline V lookup: CDR1 KGHSH, CDR2 LQKENI. DNA for the CDR3: TGTGCCAGCTCACCGCCGGGACAGGCCTCCTCCGAGCAGTACTTC. This encodes CASSPPGQASSEQYF. Full variable domain (outside the CDR3, taken from reference TRBV18 and TRBJ2-7): NAGVMQNPRHLVRRRGQEARLRCSPMKGHSHVYWYRQLPEEGLKFMVYLQKENIIDESGMPKERFSAEFPKEGPSILRIQQVVRGDSAAYFCASSPPGQASSEQYFGPGTRLTVT.

The V and J genes are TRBV5-6 and TRBJ2-7; TRBD1 is a possible D gene (6 bases). CDR1 is SGHDT and CDR2 is YYEEEE in the germline V gene. V lost 3 bases and J 6 bases, leaving 25 bases between the germline ends. This CDR3 has 17 amino acids. The CDR3 region is CASSSKLSTRGTCEQYF. CDR3 coding DNA: TGTGCCAGCAGCTCAAAACTTTCGACAAGGGGGACCTGCGAGCAGTACTTC. Variable domain in full (rest from reference TRBV5-6 and TRBJ2-7): DAGVTQSPTHLIKTRGQQVTLRCSPKSGHDTVSWYQQALGQGPQFIFQYYEEEERQRGNFPDRFSGHQFPNYSSELNVNALLLGDSALYLCASSSKLSTRGTCEQYFGPGTRLTVT.